This record covers a single T cell receptor (beta chain). The assay was immunoSEQ multiplex PCR, and TCRdb's table has in-frame clones only and misses some. The top ten hold approximately 0.73% of the sample, which has approximately 66,000 clones, about 86% seen once. The sample comes from a study of OX40 agonist ivuxolimab in advanced cancers. Across the study: Ivuxolimab is a fully human IgG2 antibody that activates OX40 (CD134).

V lost 3 bases to trimming and J lost 4 bases, with 6 bases between them. From germline, CDR1 is DFQATT and CDR2 SNEGSKA (reference sequence). The CDR3 has 11 residues. The receptor comes from an adult with an advanced solid tumor such as melanoma, head and neck, liver or kidney cancer. The chain links TRBV20-1 to TRBJ2-5; D is ambiguous. The sequenced sample was CD4+ or CD8+ T cells sorted from blood, obtained in a trial of the OX40 agonist ivuxolimab. The CDR3 DNA sequence: TGCAGTGCTAGGGTTTTAGAGACCCAGTACTTC. It codes for CSARVLETQYF.